The 24 T cell receptor beta chains presented below share a single source sample, sequenced in a study of T cell responses to AZD1222 COVID-19 vaccine. Produced via immunoSEQ multiplex PCR; TCRdb's table is partial and in-frame only. The table shows approximately 77,000 clones, with 80% to 95% occurring only once. Sequenced material: peripheral blood, taken 28 days after the second AZD1222 dose. The source is an adult who received the AZD1222 COVID-19 vaccine.

The chain combines TRBV5-4 with TRBJ1-3; D is perhaps TRBD1 (6 bases). V dropped 4 bases and J dropped 0 bases, with 11 bases sitting between them. In germline, CDR1 is SGHNT, CDR2 YYREEE (reference sequence). The CDR3 is made up of 15 amino acids. CDR3 region: CASSRTAISGNTIYF. In DNA form, the CDR3 reads TGTGCCAGCAGCCGGACAGCTATCTCTGGAAACACCATATATTTT.

The count of this clone is one. The rearrangement uses TRBV7-9 and TRBJ2-7; 9 bases map to TRBD1. After removal of 5 bases from V and 2 bases from J, the junction contained 4 bases not matched to a gene. The CDR3 is 14 residues long. The germline V gene encodes CDR1 SEHNR and CDR2 FQNEAQ (reference sequence). Here the CDR3 reads CASSDRGYPYEQYF. CDR3 sequence (DNA): TGTGCCAGCAGCGACAGGGGGTACCCCTACGAGCAGTACTTC.

The chain links TRBV20-1 to TRBJ2-7; D call uncertain. CDR1 DFQATT and CDR2 SNEGSKA come from the germline V gene (reference sequence). The CDR3 covers 11 residues. The V gene lost 6 bases and the J gene lost 6 bases, with 12 bases spanning the gap. The CDR3 reads CSAVVSREQYF. The CDR3 DNA follows: TGCAGTGCCGTAGTCTCCCGCGAGCAGTACTTC.

V is TRBV4-1 and J is TRBJ2-3; D is unresolved. The CDR3 covers 15 residues. Germline loops: CDR1 MGHRA, CDR2 YSYEKL. Trimming left V 1 base short and J 1 base short, with 9 bases between. CDR3 DNA: TGCGCCAGCAGCCAAGCTGTCGCTGGCACAGATACGCAGTATTTT. It yields the protein CASSQAVAGTDTQYF.

This clone was detected only once. This chain uses TRBV18 with TRBJ1-5, with D possibly TRBD1 on 6 matching bases. The length of the CDR3 is 14 residues. Germline loops: CDR1 KGHSH, CDR2 LQKENI. Trimming stripped 2 bases from V and 5 bases from J, with 10 bases between. In DNA, the CDR3 is TGTGCCAGCTCACCAGGGCCAGGGGATCAGCCCCAGCATTTT. Protein product: CASSPGPGDQPQHF.

V is TRBV5-6 and J is TRBJ1-2; no clear D. Trimming took 4 bases from V and 3 from J, leaving 10 bases between them. This CDR3 is built from 13 residues. Germline values: CDR1 SGHDT, CDR2 YYEEEE. The CDR3 spells CASSPEEDYGYTF. As DNA, the CDR3 is TGTGCCAGCAGCCCTGAAGAGGACTATGGCTACACCTTC.

J is TRBJ1-2 and V is TRBV11-2, with D perhaps TRBD1 (6 bases). V was trimmed by 0 bases and J by 4 bases, leaving 12 bases between them. There are 15 residues in the CDR3. The germline V gene has CDR1 SGHAT and CDR2 FQNNGV. CDR3 region: CASSLDPGEAYGYTF. DNA for the CDR3: TGTGCCAGCAGCTTAGATCCAGGGGAGGCCTATGGCTACACCTTC.

The gene calls are TRBV30 and TRBJ1-2; D not certain. This CDR3 contains 13 residues. Trimming left V 3 bases short and J 0 bases short, with 8 bases between. The germline CDR1 and CDR2 sequences are GTSNPN and SVGIG (reference sequence). For the CDR3, the DNA is TGTGCCTGGAGGCTCAGGTCTAACTATGGCTACACCTTC. It specifies CAWRLRSNYGYTF.

The chain uses TRBV19 and TRBJ2-6; D remains ambiguous. The CDR3 is 13 residues long. V lost 6 bases and J 4 bases, leaving 7 bases between the germline ends. Germline CDR1 LNHDA, CDR2 SQIVND (reference sequence). The CDR3 sequence is CASRLKGANVLTF. The CDR3 DNA reads as TGTGCCAGTAGGCTTAAGGGGGCCAACGTCCTGACTTTC.

This rearrangement joins TRBV2 to TRBJ1-2; unclear D gene. Germline V gene data show CDR1 as SNHLY and CDR2 as FYNNEI. The CDR3 is made up of 14 amino acids. V dropped 4 bases and J dropped 0 bases, with 9 bases sitting between them. The CDR3 DNA reads TGTGCCAGCAGTGGGCACTCGACTAACTATGGCTACACCTTC. This translates into CASSGHSTNYGYTF.

The rearrangement joins TRBV7-9 to TRBJ1-1; D is unresolved. The germline V gene has CDR1 SEHNR and CDR2 FQNEAQ (reference sequence). This CDR3 comprises 11 residues. V was clipped by 1 base and J by 8 bases, with 5 bases between them. Here the CDR3 reads CASSLGEEAFF. CDR3 nucleotide sequence: TGTGCCAGCAGCTTAGGAGAGGAAGCTTTCTTT.

The genes are TRBV7-7 and TRBJ2-3; tentative D call: TRBD2 (6 bases). Germline-derived CDR1 and CDR2 are SSHAT and FNYEAQ (reference sequence). The germline V and J ends were trimmed by 5 bases and 4 bases, with 16 bases remaining between them. The CDR3 length is 15 residues. In DNA form, the CDR3 reads TGTGCCAGCAGCAGGAGGGCAGGGACCGCAGATACGCAGTATTTT. Translated: CASSRRAGTADTQYF. Looking up the rest from reference TRBV7-7 and TRBJ2-3 gives the full variable domain: GAGVSQSPRYKVTKRGQDVTLRCDPISSHATLYWYQQALGQGPEFLTYFNYEAQPDKSGLPSDRFSAERPEGSISTLTIQRTEQRDSAMYRCASSRRAGTADTQYFGPGTRLTVL.

This chain links TRBV6-5 with TRBJ2-3; 12 bases fit TRBD2. With V trimmed by 4 bases and J by 3 bases, 2 bases remained unmatched. The germline V gene has CDR1 MNHEY and CDR2 SVGAGI. CDR3 length: 15 residues. CDR3 DNA sequence: TGTGCCAGCAGTTCCCTAGCGGGAGGGACAGATACGCAGTATTTT. It codes for CASSSLAGGTDTQYF.

The chain joins TRBV6-5 to TRBJ2-7, with D maybe TRBD1 (6 bases). Looked up from germline, CDR1 is MNHEY and CDR2 is SVGAGI. The length of the CDR3 is 14 residues. Trimming took 8 bases from V and 3 from J, leaving 17 bases between them. CDR3 residues: CASLGALAFYEQYF. CDR3 coding DNA: TGTGCCAGCTTGGGGGCCCTTGCGTTCTACGAGCAGTACTTC.

Written as DNA, the CDR3 is TGTGCCAGCTCACCGATCCCACCCACAAGCTCTGGAAACACCATATATTTT. Its protein product is CASSPIPPTSSGNTIYF. The chain employs TRBV18 and TRBJ1-3; D is uncertain. Germline V gene sequence: CDR1 KGHSH, CDR2 LQKENI. Trimming removed 3 bases at V and 0 bases at J, with 15 bases between. The CDR3 spans 17 residues.

V gene TRBV9 combines with J gene TRBJ1-3; perhaps TRBD1 as D (6 bases). Trimming pared 4 bases from V and 0 bases from J, leaving 14 bases between. The CDR3 is made up of 16 amino acids. The V gene's germline CDR1 is SGDLS and CDR2 YYNGEE. The CDR3 DNA follows: TGTGCCAGCAGCAACAGGGTAGGAAACTCTGGAAACACCATATATTTT. Translated: CASSNRVGNSGNTIYF.

The sample holds one count of this clone. The rearrangement uses TRBV7-9 and TRBJ2-3; 12 bases align to TRBD2. Germline V lookup: CDR1 SEHNR, CDR2 FQNEAQ (reference sequence). V shed 5 bases and J 10 bases; nucleotides not matched to a gene: 10. The CDR3 contains 15 residues. The CDR3 region is CASSALAGGNLAQYF. Written as DNA, the CDR3 is TGTGCCAGCAGCGCCCTAGCGGGAGGGAACCTGGCGCAGTATTTT.

This chain links TRBV30 with TRBJ1-2; 9 positions agree with TRBD1. Trimming took 7 bases from V and 3 from J; bases not matched to a gene: 6. This CDR3 is 13 amino acids long. CDR1 and CDR2 (germline): GTSNPN, SVGIG (reference sequence). DNA of the CDR3: TGTGCCTCGACACAGGGGGCAGACTATGGCTACACCTTC. Encoded protein: CASTQGADYGYTF.

The J gene is TRBJ1-4, the V gene TRBV30; 7 bases match TRBD1. Germline CDR1 is GTSNPN and CDR2 is SVGIG (reference sequence). Trimming took 1 base from V and 8 from J; bases not matched to a gene: 1. The CDR3 has 12 residues. For the CDR3, the DNA is TGTGCCTGGAGTGAGGGGGCGGAAAAACTGTTTTTT. This sequence encodes CAWSEGAEKLFF.

This chain links TRBV7-9 with TRBJ1-1; weak D call: TRBD1 (6 bases). The CDR3 loop spans 13 amino acids. V was clipped by 5 bases and J by 5 bases, with 12 bases between them. Per germline, CDR1 SEHNR and CDR2 FQNEAQ (reference sequence). CDR3 sequence (DNA): TGTGCCAGCAGCGAACAGGGTACGACTGAAGCTTTCTTT. Protein product: CASSEQGTTEAFF.

The chain employs TRBV29-1 and TRBJ2-7, with 11 nucleotides matching TRBD2. CDR1 SQVTM and CDR2 ANQGSEA come from the germline V gene. This CDR3 region has 13 residues. V gave up 6 bases and J gave up 2 bases; unmatched junction bases: 3. The CDR3 is CSVGLAAPYEQYF. The CDR3 nucleotides read TGCAGCGTGGGACTAGCGGCCCCCTACGAGCAGTACTTC.

This chain connects TRBV7-8 to TRBJ1-1; 7 bases fit TRBD1. The CDR3 totals 12 residues. CDR1 and CDR2 (germline): SGHVS, FQNEAQ. Germline trimming cut 5 bases from V and 6 bases from J; bases unmatched to any gene: 3. The CDR3 nucleotides are TGTGCCAGCAGCGGAGGGGGCCCTGAAGCTTTCTTT. It specifies CASSGGGPEAFF.

The V call is TRBV5-1, the J call TRBJ1-6, with TRBD1 matching 10 bases. Trimming removed 0 bases from V and 9 bases from J; junction bases left unmatched: 3. The CDR3 is made up of 15 amino acids. Germline lookup yields CDR1 SGHRS and CDR2 YFSETQ. The CDR3 region is CASSLGQGARSPLHF. CDR3 nucleotide sequence: TGCGCCAGCAGCTTGGGACAGGGGGCTCGTTCACCCCTCCACTTT.

The V and J genes are TRBV28 and TRBJ1-5; D is perhaps TRBD1 (5 bases). The CDR3 covers 15 residues. Germline lookup yields CDR1 MDHEN and CDR2 SYDVKM. V was trimmed by 1 base and J by 4 bases, leaving 11 bases between them. CDR3 sequence reads: CASSLYTEGNQPQHF. The CDR3 DNA reads TGTGCCAGCAGTTTATATACGGAGGGGAATCAGCCCCAGCATTTT.